This T cell receptor beta chain was documented in a study of blood T cell repertoires in COVID-19. For the study at large: COVID-19 samples from acute and convalescent phases originated in the United States, Italy and Spain.

This CDR3 has 15 residues. Per germline, CDR1 SEHNR and CDR2 FQNEAQ (reference sequence). V was cut by 1 base and J by 2 bases, with 9 bases left in between. The method was immunoSEQ multiplex PCR; TCRdb's version includes in-frame clones alone and lacks a portion of them. The profile covers around 58,000 clones, with less than 90% appearing a single time and 5.3% taken by the ten largest. The receptor's source is a human donor in a cohort sampled during active COVID-19. The genes are TRBV7-9 and TRBJ1-3; the D is unclear. Sequencing input: peripheral blood. CDR3 nucleotide sequence: TGTGCCAGCAGCTTAGTAGCTTCACCTGGAAACACCATATATTTT. Translation: CASSLVASPGNTIYF.